This T cell receptor (beta chain) was captured in a study of cytomegalovirus exposure and HLA in healthy donors. Study-level results: Immune exposure information comprised only CMV serostatus.

A multiplex PCR was run with 60 Vbeta primers and 13 Jbeta primers. Produced via immunoSEQ multiplex PCR; TCRdb's table is partial and in-frame only. The sample has roughly 130,000 clones, around four fifths seen once; the top ten hold less than 1.5%. On this clone itself: Its antigen is undetermined.

Sequencing was done on a sample of PBMCs. This receptor was taken from a male donor in good health and CMV-seropositive.

CDR3 protein: CASSRGTENYGYTF. In DNA form, the CDR3 reads TGTGCCAGCAGCCGTGGGACAGAGAACTATGGCTACACCTTC. This chain joins TRBV7-9 and TRBJ1-2; TRBD1 matches 7 bases. This CDR3 contains 14 residues. CDR1 SEHNR and CDR2 FQNEAQ come from the germline V gene (reference sequence). V lost 5 bases, J lost 2 bases, and 5 bases stayed unmatched.